This T cell receptor (beta chain) was identified during a study of response to subunit inactivated influenza vaccine. Study-wide results and limits: The authors suggested that few new T cells are recruited per seasonal influenza vaccination.

TCRdb re-called the RT-PCR reads through MiXCR, storing one row per CDR3 protein. The table includes 250,000 to 350,000 distinct CDR3 sequences, around 20% detected once. V was pared by 4 bases and J by 5 bases, with 12 bases between. CDR1 is DFQATT and CDR2 is SNEGSKA in the germline V gene (reference sequence). The CDR3 is 13 residues long. This clonotype showed up just once. Its cognate antigen is unknown. The genes are TRBV20-1 and TRBJ2-1; D remains ambiguous. This clonotype originated in a man between 50 and 69 years old who received an inactivated influenza vaccine. Sequenced here: PBMCs from blood, sampled approximately 22 months after vaccination. CDR3 sequence (DNA): TGCAGTGCTACAAACAGCATCCACAATGAGCAGTTCTTC. Its translation: CSATNSIHNEQFF.